Listed here are 23 T cell receptor beta chains from one sample, sequenced in a study of blood T cell repertoires in COVID-19. Generated by immunoSEQ multiplex PCR, the TCRdb table keeps only in-frame clones and is missing some. The sample has 150,000 to 160,000 clones, 84% seen once. The sequencing input was peripheral blood. The receptors derive from a woman aged 50 to 65 with acute or convalescent COVID-19.

The rearrangement uses TRBV6-2 or TRBV6-3 and TRBJ2-7; 11 bases agree with TRBD2. Germline-derived CDR1 and CDR2 are MNHEY and SVGEGT. The V gene end was trimmed by 4 bases and the J gene end by 6 bases; junction bases not matched to a gene: 5. The CDR3 is 14 residues long. The CDR3 nucleotides read TGTGCCAGCAGTTCTACTAGCGGGAGTTTCGAGCAGTACTTC. Translating it yields CASSSTSGSFEQYF.

The rearrangement links TRBV11-1 to TRBJ2-1, with 9 positions matching TRBD2. This CDR3 comprises 15 residues. The V segment lost 5 bases and the J segment 5 bases; nucleotides outside the gene matches: 7. Germline lookup yields CDR1 SGHAT and CDR2 FQDESV (reference sequence). In DNA, the CDR3 is TGTGCCAGCAGCCGACTAGCGGAGTTTAACAATGAGCAGTTCTTC. This encodes CASSRLAEFNNEQFF.

V is TRBV5-4 and J is TRBJ2-5; 9 positions match TRBD1. The germline gives CDR1 SGHNT, CDR2 YYREEE (reference sequence). This CDR3 spans 15 amino acids. V dropped 3 bases and J dropped 5; count of bases not matched to a gene: 8. CDR3 loop: CASSSRGQGAETQYF. CDR3 sequence (DNA): TGTGCCAGCAGCTCAAGGGGACAGGGAGCGGAGACCCAGTACTTC.

The chain links TRBV7-9 to TRBJ2-2; D might be TRBD1 (6 bases). The CDR3 contains 15 residues. Germline V gene sequence: CDR1 SEHNR, CDR2 FQNEAQ (reference sequence). Trimming took 2 bases from V and 5 from J, leaving 12 bases between them. The CDR3 region has the DNA TGTGCCAGCAGCTTAACACAGGGAAGGACCGGGGAGCTGTTTTTT. It translates to CASSLTQGRTGELFF. The full variable domain, in which reference TRBV7-9 and TRBJ2-2 provide the parts outside the CDR3, is DTGVSQNPRHKITKRGQNVTFRCDPISEHNRLYWYRQTLGQGPEFLTYFQNEAQLEKSRLLSDRFSAERPKGSFSTLEIQRTEQGDSAMYLCASSLTQGRTGELFFGEGSRLTVL.

The CDR3 region has the DNA TGTGCCAGCTCACCAGGTCTAGCGGGAACCTACAATGAGCAGTTCTTC. Encoded protein: CASSPGLAGTYNEQFF. The V gene is TRBV18, the J gene TRBJ2-1; 9 nucleotides agree with TRBD2. Germline assignment: CDR1 KGHSH and CDR2 LQKENI. The length of the CDR3 is 16 residues. V lost 2 bases, J lost 2 bases, and 4 bases stayed unmatched.

The chain carries TRBV6-5 and TRBJ1-1; D is uncertain. V was pared by 4 bases and J by 5 bases, with 14 bases between. Per the germline V gene, CDR1 is MNHEY and CDR2 is SVGAGI. This CDR3 contains 14 residues. Here the CDR3 reads CASSLREGETEAFF. The CDR3 nucleotides are TGTGCCAGCAGTTTAAGGGAGGGCGAAACTGAAGCTTTCTTT.

This rearrangement joins TRBV19 to TRBJ1-5; D is uncertain. From germline, CDR1 is LNHDA and CDR2 SQIVND (reference sequence). V lost 7 bases and J lost 5, with 15 bases in between. The length of the CDR3 is 14 residues. In nucleotides, the CDR3 is TGTGCCAGTACCAGTACTCAGGCTTATCAGCCCCAGCATTTT. This sequence encodes CASTSTQAYQPQHF. The variable domain in full, with the rest retrieved from reference TRBV19 and TRBJ1-5, is DGGITQSPKYLFRKEGQNVTLSCEQNLNHDAMYWYRQDPGQGLRLIYYSQIVNDFQKGDIAEGYSVSREKKESFPLTVTSAQKNPTAFYLCASTSTQAYQPQHFGDGTRLSIL.

The J gene is TRBJ1-4, the V gene TRBV7-9; 9 positions agree with TRBD1. Trimming at V came to 6 bases and at J to 7 bases, leaving 9 bases not matched to a gene. CDR1 SEHNR and CDR2 FQNEAQ come from the germline V gene (reference sequence). This CDR3 is 15 amino acids long. CDR3 sequence (DNA): TGTGCCAGCAGTCGACCGGGGACAGGGAGTGAAAAACTGTTTTTT. Amino acid sequence: CASSRPGTGSEKLFF.

The chain carries TRBV9 and TRBJ1-2, with 11 bases aligning to TRBD1. The CDR3 is 19 amino acids. Germline CDR1 is SGDLS and CDR2 is YYNGEE. V trimming: 3 bases; J trimming: 2 bases; junction bases outside the gene matches: 15. The CDR3 nucleotides are TGTGCCAGCAGCGGATCCCACCGGGACAGGGGGGATTTAAACTATGGCTACACCTTC. Translating it yields CASSGSHRDRGDLNYGYTF. Looking up the rest from reference TRBV9 and TRBJ1-2 gives the full variable domain: DSGVTQTPKHLITATGQRVTLRCSPRSGDLSVYWYQQSLDQGLQFLIQYYNGEERAKGNILERFSAQQFPDLHSELNLSSLELGDSALYFCASSGSHRDRGDLNYGYTFGSGTRLTVV.

This clone was seen just once. The chain combines TRBV2 with TRBJ1-5, with 9 bases lining up with TRBD1. The V gene's germline CDR1 is SNHLY and CDR2 FYNNEI. Unmatched junction bases numbered 3, after V lost 1 base and J lost 5 bases. This CDR3 has 15 amino acids. In DNA, the CDR3 is TGTGCCAGCAGTGAAGAACAGGGGGCTGATCAGCCCCAGCATTTT. Protein sequence: CASSEEQGADQPQHF.

The CDR3 DNA reads TGTGCCAGTAGTATAGATGCCGGGGGTCTACGCAATCAGCCCCAGCATTTT. The encoded protein is CASSIDAGGLRNQPQHF. V usage is TRBV19 and J usage is TRBJ1-5, with a possible D match to TRBD1 (5 bases). The germline V gene encodes CDR1 LNHDA and CDR2 SQIVND (reference sequence). V shed 0 bases and J shed 2 bases, with 14 bases lying between them. This CDR3 contains 17 residues.

The V and J genes are TRBV28 and TRBJ1-1, with 8 bases identical to TRBD1. The CDR3 runs 16 residues. Losses at the gene ends were 7 bases for V and 1 base for J; bases not matched to a gene: 11. CDR1 and CDR2 from the germline V gene are MDHEN and SYDVKM. Written as DNA, the CDR3 is TGTGCCAGCAAATACCCAGGGGGCGGTACGAACACTGAAGCTTTCTTT. This translates into CASKYPGGGTNTEAFF.

V gene TRBV28 combines with J gene TRBJ1-2, with TRBD1 identical over 7 bases. Per the germline V gene, CDR1 is MDHEN and CDR2 is SYDVKM. The CDR3 spans 14 residues. The trim removed 5 bases at V and 4 bases at J, leaving 7 bases unmatched. The CDR3 DNA follows: TGTGCCAGCAGTCCCCTGACAGGGACCTATGGCTACACCTTC. Its protein product is CASSPLTGTYGYTF.

The rearrangement links TRBV3-1 (or the pseudogene TRBV3-2) to TRBJ1-4, with 8 bases fitting TRBD1. CDR3 length equals 14 residues. Germline V lookup: CDR1 LGHDT, CDR2 YNNKEL (reference sequence). V lost 6 bases and J lost 8; bases outside the gene matches: 8. This CDR3 reads CASRRQGSVEKLFF. For the CDR3, the DNA is TGTGCCAGCAGGAGACAGGGGAGTGTCGAAAAACTGTTTTTT.

This clone turned up a few times. The chain couples TRBV29-1 to TRBJ1-1; TRBD1 is a possible D gene (6 bases). There are 13 residues in the CDR3. The V end lost 3 bases, the J end lost 10 bases, and 18 bases lay between the germline ends. The V gene's germline CDR1 is SQVTM and CDR2 ANQGSEA. The CDR3 DNA reads as TGCAGCGTTGACAAGACGAAGACAGGTCGAGCTTTCTTT. Protein: CSVDKTKTGRAFF.

J is TRBJ1-4 and V is TRBV3-1 (or the pseudogene TRBV3-2); possible D gene TRBD1, 6 bases. Trimming took off 7 bases at V and 7 bases at J, with 16 bases between the two ends. The CDR3 is made up of 14 amino acids. CDR1 LGHDT and CDR2 YNNKEL come from the germline V gene (reference sequence). The CDR3 loop is CASTPRTGSEKLFF. The CDR3 nucleotides are TGTGCCAGCACCCCTAGAACAGGGAGTGAAAAACTGTTTTTT.

The V call is TRBV7-2, the J call TRBJ1-1; 12 bases are shared with TRBD1. V gave up 1 base and J gave up 7 bases; unmatched junction bases: 4. Per germline, CDR1 SGHTA and CDR2 FQGNSA. The CDR3 is made up of 15 amino acids. This CDR3 reads CASSLGGQGAFEAFF. As DNA, the CDR3 is TGTGCCAGCAGCTTAGGGGGACAGGGGGCCTTTGAAGCTTTCTTT.

The chain combines TRBV9 with TRBJ1-1; the D gene is possibly TRBD1 (6 bases). V was cut by 2 bases and J by 0 bases, with 11 bases left in between. The V gene's germline CDR1 is SGDLS and CDR2 YYNGEE. The CDR3 is 15 residues long. Here the CDR3 reads CASSVGDILNTEAFF. CDR3 coding DNA: TGTGCCAGCAGCGTGGGGGACATTCTGAACACTGAAGCTTTCTTT.

This clone was seen a few times. The V gene is TRBV2, the J gene TRBJ2-7; the D gene is possibly TRBD1 (5 bases). The V end was cut by 7 bases, the J end by 2 bases, with 18 bases between. CDR3 size: 15 residues. Germline CDR1 SNHLY, CDR2 FYNNEI. The CDR3 reads CASTPPWTKTYEQYF. The CDR3 coding sequence is TGTGCCAGCACACCCCCGTGGACAAAGACCTACGAGCAGTACTTC.

The chain joins TRBV24-1 to TRBJ2-3; 14 positions agree with TRBD2. V was pared by 4 bases and J by 6 bases, with 2 bases of the junction left unmatched. Germline V gives CDR1 KGHDR, CDR2 SFDVKD. This CDR3 is 15 amino acids long. The CDR3 coding sequence is TGTGCCACCAGTGACAGGACTAGCGGGAGGGATACGCAGTATTTT. Translated, it gives CATSDRTSGRDTQYF.

The gene calls are TRBV3-1 (or the pseudogene TRBV3-2) and TRBJ2-5, with a tentative D call TRBD2 (5 bases). The germline V and J ends were trimmed by 0 bases and 2 bases, with 13 bases remaining between them. Germline-derived CDR1 and CDR2 are LGHDT and YNNKEL (reference sequence). This CDR3 is 16 amino acids long. The CDR3 DNA sequence: TGTGCCAGCAGCCAAGATAGGACTGAAGATCAAGAGACCCAGTACTTC. The encoded protein is CASSQDRTEDQETQYF.

This clone appeared a few times. This sequence joins TRBV2 and TRBJ1-4, with D possibly being TRBD1 (5 bases). V lost 7 bases and J lost 0, with 15 bases in between. The CDR3 sequence is 16 residues long. Germline V gene data show CDR1 as SNHLY and CDR2 as FYNNEI. This CDR3 is CASTLNGGATNEKLFF. DNA for the CDR3: TGTGCCAGCACTCTGAACGGGGGAGCAACTAATGAAAAACTGTTTTTT.

The chain joins TRBV5-1 to TRBJ1-6, with a possible D match to TRBD1 (6 bases). V lost 4 bases and J lost 7, with 21 bases in between. CDR1 SGHRS and CDR2 YFSETQ come from the germline V gene. This CDR3 has 17 amino acids. CDR3 sequence (DNA): TGCGCCAGCAGCCCAACCGTTCAGGGGCAATTGAATTCACCCCTCCACTTT. Translating gives CASSPTVQGQLNSPLHF.